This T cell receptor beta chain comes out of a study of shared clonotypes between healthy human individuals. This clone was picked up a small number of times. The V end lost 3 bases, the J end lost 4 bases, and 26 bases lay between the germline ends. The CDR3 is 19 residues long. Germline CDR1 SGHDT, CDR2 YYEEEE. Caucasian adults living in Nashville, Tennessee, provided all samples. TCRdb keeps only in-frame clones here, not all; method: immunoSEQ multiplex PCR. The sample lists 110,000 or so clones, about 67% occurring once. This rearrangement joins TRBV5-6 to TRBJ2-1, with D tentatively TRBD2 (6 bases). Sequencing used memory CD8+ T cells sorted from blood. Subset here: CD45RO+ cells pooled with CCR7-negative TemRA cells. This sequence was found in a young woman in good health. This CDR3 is CASSSPAGETGEWYNEQFF. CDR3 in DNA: TGTGCCAGCAGCTCCCCTGCAGGAGAAACGGGAGAATGGTACAATGAGCAGTTCTTC.